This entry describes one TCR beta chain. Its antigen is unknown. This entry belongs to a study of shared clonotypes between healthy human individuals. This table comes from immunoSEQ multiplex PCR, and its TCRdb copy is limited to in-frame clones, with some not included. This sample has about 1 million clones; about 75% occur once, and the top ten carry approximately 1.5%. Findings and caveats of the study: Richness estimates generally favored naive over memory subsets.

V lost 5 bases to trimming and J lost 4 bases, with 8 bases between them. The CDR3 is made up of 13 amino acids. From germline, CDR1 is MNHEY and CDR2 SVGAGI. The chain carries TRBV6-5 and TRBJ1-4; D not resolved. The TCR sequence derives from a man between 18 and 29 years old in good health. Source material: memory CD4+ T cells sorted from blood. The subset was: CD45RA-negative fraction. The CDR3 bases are TGTGCCAGCAGTCGGCAGATTAATGAAAAACTGTTTTTT. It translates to CASSRQINEKLFF.